A selection of T cell receptor beta chains follows, all from one sample in a study of preoperative IRX-2 immunotherapy in early breast cancer. This table comes from immunoSEQ multiplex PCR, and its TCRdb copy is limited to in-frame clones, with some not included. The table has tens of thousands of clones, about four fifths seen once. The sample here was taken from a patient treated with IRX-2 immunotherapy. These receptors came from a human donor with breast cancer. Both conserved end residues are trimmed from each CDR3. Expanded clones get a size class; other rows say once, few or many, or leave the size out.

CDR3 protein: SVITRSLYDEQY; CDR3 length: 12; clone size: NA; J gene: TRBJ2-7; V gene: TRBV29-1
CDR3 protein: ASSPEGSSYNEQF; CDR3 length: 13; clone size: NA; J gene: TRBJ2-1; V gene: TRBV18
CDR3 protein: AWSSGLTGARNEQF; CDR3 length: 14; clone size: NA; J gene: TRBJ2-1; V gene: TRBV30
CDR3 protein: ASSQIGLGQPQH; CDR3 length: 12; clone size: NA; J gene: TRBJ1-5; V gene: TRBV14
CDR3 protein: ASSPQTGYSNQPQH; CDR3 length: 14; clone size: NA; J gene: TRBJ1-5; V gene: TRBV6-8
CDR3 protein: ASSLAPRSKETQY; CDR3 length: 13; clone size: NA; J gene: TRBJ2-5; V gene: TRBV5-1
CDR3 protein: AISEPPSLTGRETQY; CDR3 length: 15; clone size: NA; J gene: TRBJ2-5; V gene: TRBV10-3
CDR3 protein: ASSFVAGGDYEQY; CDR3 length: 13; clone size: NA; J gene: TRBJ2-7; V gene: TRBV5-1
CDR3 protein: ASSYGTGSGGELF; CDR3 length: 13; clone size: NA; J gene: TRBJ2-2; V gene: TRBV11-3
CDR3 protein: ASSFRGEETQY; CDR3 length: 11; clone size: NA; J gene: TRBJ2-5; V gene: TRBV7-1
CDR3 protein: ASSLDSGIGGYT; CDR3 length: 12; clone size: NA; J gene: TRBJ1-2; V gene: TRBV5-1
CDR3 protein: ASSYSMDPGQSFYEQY; CDR3 length: 16; clone size: NA; J gene: TRBJ2-7; V gene: TRBV6-8
CDR3 protein: ASVTRDPRGAF; CDR3 length: 11; clone size: NA; J gene: TRBJ1-1; V gene: TRBV28
CDR3 protein: ASSYRGSYTDTQY; CDR3 length: 13; clone size: NA; J gene: TRBJ2-3; V gene: TRBV6-8
CDR3 protein: ASSSSGYYTEAF; CDR3 length: 12; clone size: NA; J gene: TRBJ1-1; V gene: TRBV11-3
CDR3 protein: ASRTGQSSYNSPLH; CDR3 length: 14; clone size: few; J gene: TRBJ1-6; V gene: TRBV6-7
CDR3 protein: ASSPDVGWGNNEQF; CDR3 length: 14; clone size: few; J gene: TRBJ2-1; V gene: TRBV18
CDR3 protein: PTMDWGQGILSSYNSPLH; CDR3 length: 18; clone size: NA; J gene: TRBJ1-6; V gene: TRBV6-8
CDR3 protein: ASSLEGSTDTQY; CDR3 length: 12; clone size: NA; J gene: TRBJ2-3; V gene: TRBV11-3
CDR3 protein: ATGGRNGNTIY; CDR3 length: 11; clone size: NA; J gene: TRBJ1-3; V gene: TRBV19
CDR3 protein: ASSLHHRGTEAF; CDR3 length: 12; clone size: NA; J gene: TRBJ1-1; V gene: TRBV11-3
CDR3 protein: ASSLGGTNLPDTQY; CDR3 length: 14; clone size: NA; J gene: TRBJ2-3; V gene: TRBV11-3
CDR3 protein: ASSLLPGPQETQY; CDR3 length: 13; clone size: NA; J gene: TRBJ2-5; V gene: TRBV11-3
CDR3 protein: ASSPRARGGANGYT; CDR3 length: 14; clone size: NA; J gene: TRBJ1-2; V gene: TRBV7-7
CDR3 protein: ATSRVGRSGANVLT; CDR3 length: 14; clone size: NA; J gene: TRBJ2-6; V gene: TRBV15
CDR3 protein: SVRRGQGAGGYT; CDR3 length: 12; clone size: NA; J gene: TRBJ1-2; V gene: TRBV29-1
CDR3 protein: ASSLGQRPRGYT; CDR3 length: 12; clone size: NA; J gene: TRBJ1-2; V gene: TRBV11-3
CDR3 protein: ASSLGPYNEQF; CDR3 length: 11; clone size: NA; J gene: TRBJ2-1; V gene: TRBV7-1
CDR3 protein: ASSERVNTEAF; CDR3 length: 11; clone size: NA; J gene: TRBJ1-1; V gene: TRBV2
CDR3 protein: ATSSGLASSYNEQF; CDR3 length: 14; clone size: NA; J gene: TRBJ2-1; V gene: TRBV15
CDR3 protein: SSLLGARATNEKLF; CDR3 length: 14; clone size: few; J gene: TRBJ1-4; V gene: TRBV29-1
CDR3 protein: ASLEEGNYNSPLH; CDR3 length: 13; clone size: NA; J gene: TRBJ1-6; V gene: TRBV12-2
CDR3 protein: ASRWGGSTDTQY; CDR3 length: 12; clone size: few; J gene: TRBJ2-3; V gene: TRBV6-8
CDR3 protein: ATSRESGYEKLF; CDR3 length: 12; clone size: NA; J gene: TRBJ1-4; V gene: TRBV15
CDR3 protein: ATSSLSLSEAF; CDR3 length: 11; clone size: NA; J gene: TRBJ1-1; V gene: TRBV7-1
CDR3 protein: ASSLGLSGETQY; CDR3 length: 12; clone size: NA; J gene: TRBJ2-5; V gene: TRBV7-7
CDR3 protein: ASSSLAGGPNEQF; CDR3 length: 13; clone size: NA; J gene: TRBJ2-1; V gene: TRBV7-4
CDR3 protein: ASLGLAVWHTQY; CDR3 length: 12; clone size: few; J gene: TRBJ2-3; V gene: TRBV6-8
CDR3 protein: ASGAGNTEAF; CDR3 length: 10; clone size: NA; J gene: TRBJ1-1; V gene: TRBV19
CDR3 protein: ASSSRQGVAYEQY; CDR3 length: 13; clone size: NA; J gene: TRBJ2-7; V gene: TRBV1
CDR3 protein: ASSQGPAGGSTDTQY; CDR3 length: 15; clone size: few; J gene: TRBJ2-3; V gene: TRBV1
CDR3 protein: ATSRTVGAPDTQY; CDR3 length: 13; clone size: NA; J gene: TRBJ2-3; V gene: TRBV15
CDR3 protein: ASSRHKVGNTIY; CDR3 length: 12; clone size: NA; J gene: TRBJ1-3; V gene: TRBV6-8
CDR3 protein: ASSYGGMNTEAF; CDR3 length: 12; clone size: NA; J gene: TRBJ1-1; V gene: TRBV6-8
CDR3 protein: ASSWGSSETSEAF; CDR3 length: 13; clone size: NA; J gene: TRBJ1-1; V gene: TRBV6-8
CDR3 protein: AWSHQGESYEQY; CDR3 length: 12; clone size: NA; J gene: TRBJ2-7; V gene: TRBV30
CDR3 protein: ASSYSSGGTGNQPQH; CDR3 length: 15; clone size: NA; J gene: TRBJ1-5; V gene: TRBV6-7
CDR3 protein: ASNGWPGAHEQY; CDR3 length: 12; clone size: NA; J gene: TRBJ2-7; V gene: TRBV11-3
CDR3 protein: ASTPAGGGASIGYT; CDR3 length: 14; clone size: NA; J gene: TRBJ1-2; V gene: TRBV10-2
CDR3 protein: ASSNGLAGGSSYNEQF; CDR3 length: 16; clone size: NA; J gene: TRBJ2-1; V gene: TRBV6-8
CDR3 protein: ASSFTGASTDTQY; CDR3 length: 13; clone size: NA; J gene: TRBJ2-3; V gene: TRBV11-3
CDR3 protein: AISEVPSGVYNEQF; CDR3 length: 14; clone size: once; J gene: TRBJ2-1; V gene: TRBV10-3
CDR3 protein: ASTPGQGWNEQF; CDR3 length: 12; clone size: few; J gene: TRBJ2-1; V gene: TRBV19
CDR3 protein: ASSYAGNEQF; CDR3 length: 10; clone size: NA; J gene: TRBJ2-1; V gene: TRBV6-8